The clone carrying this T cell receptor beta chain was counted a single time. Antigen: not known. The sample comes from a study of cytomegalovirus exposure and HLA in healthy donors. The PCR used 60 Vbeta and 13 Jbeta primers. Some clones are missing from TCRdb's copy, which holds only in-frame ones; the method was immunoSEQ multiplex PCR. Of roughly 150,000 clones in the sample, 75% are singletons; the top ten hold around 11%. Study-wide points: In a later analysis, TCR beta V- and J-gene trimming showed a link to a missense DCLRE1C variant.

Deletions cut 6 bases from V and 6 bases from J, with 17 bases between. The CDR3 has 15 residues. The germline CDR1 and CDR2 sequences are SGHVS and FQNEAQ. The sequence derives from a man aged 18 to 35 in good health and CMV-seropositive. The J gene is TRBJ2-2, the V gene TRBV7-8; D might be TRBD2 (6 bases). Sequenced input: PBMCs. CDR3 sequence: CASSWGETRAGELFF. As DNA, the CDR3 is TGTGCCAGCAGTTGGGGGGAAACGCGGGCCGGGGAGCTGTTTTTT.